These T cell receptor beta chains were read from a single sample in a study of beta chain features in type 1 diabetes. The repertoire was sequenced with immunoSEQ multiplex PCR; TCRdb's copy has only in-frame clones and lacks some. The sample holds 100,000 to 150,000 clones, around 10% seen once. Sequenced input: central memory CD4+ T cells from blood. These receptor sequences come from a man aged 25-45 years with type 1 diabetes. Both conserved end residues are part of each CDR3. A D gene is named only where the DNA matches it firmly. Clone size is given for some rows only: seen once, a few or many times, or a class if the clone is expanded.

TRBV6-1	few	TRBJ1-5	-	TGTGCCAGCAGTGAACATTTGGTCAGGGTGGACCAGCCCCAGCATTTT	CASSEHLVRVDQPQHF
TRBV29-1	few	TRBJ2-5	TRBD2	TGCAGCGTTTGTCCCCGAAGAGGGGAGGGAACTACGACCCAGTACTTC	CSVCPRRGEGTTTQYF
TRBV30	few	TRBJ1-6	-	TGTGCCTGGAGTGTGAGCGGGCCCCTCCACTTT	CAWSVSGPLHF
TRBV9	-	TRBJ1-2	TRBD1	TGTGCCAGCAGCGTAGGACAGGGCACCTACTATGGCTACACCTTC	CASSVGQGTYYGYTF
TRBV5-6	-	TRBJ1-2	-	TGTGCCAGCAGCTTGGTCCAAGCAGGGAATTATGGCTACACCTTC	CASSLVQAGNYGYTF
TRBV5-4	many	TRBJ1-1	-	TGTGCCAGCAGCTTCCCTGCGGATCCTCTCACTGAAGCTTTCTTT	CASSFPADPLTEAFF
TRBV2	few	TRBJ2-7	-	TGTGCCAGCAGTTCCCGGGATCTTTGGCCCTACGAGCAGTACTTC	CASSSRDLWPYEQYF
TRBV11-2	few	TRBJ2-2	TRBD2	TGTGCCTGGAGTGTGGGGGGGTCGGTCACCGGGGAGCTGTTTTTT	CAWSVGGSVTGELFF
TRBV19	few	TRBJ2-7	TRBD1	TGTGCCAGTACCCCTCGGGACAGATACAAGCAGTACTTC	CASTPRDRYKQYF
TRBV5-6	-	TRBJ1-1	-	TGTGCCAGCAGCCTTAGCCCATCGGGGAACACTGAAGCTTTCTTT	CASSLSPSGNTEAFF
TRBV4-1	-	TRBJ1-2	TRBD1	TGCGCCAGCAGCCAGACAGGGGGTGCTGGCTACACCTTC	CASSQTGGAGYTF
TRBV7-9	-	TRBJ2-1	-	TGTGCTAGCAGCTTCCTAGACTCCGATGAGCAGTTCTTC	CASSFLDSDEQFF
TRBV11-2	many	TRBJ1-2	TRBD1	TGTGCCAGCAGCTTTCAGGGGGCCCAGGGCTACACCTTC	CASSFQGAQGYTF
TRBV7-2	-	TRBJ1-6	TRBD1	TGTGCCAGCAGCCGAAACCGACAGGGTGGAAACTCACCCCTCCACTTT	CASSRNRQGGNSPLHF
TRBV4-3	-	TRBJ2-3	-	TGCGCCAGCAGCCAAGATGTCAACACAGATACGCAGTATTTT	CASSQDVNTDTQYF
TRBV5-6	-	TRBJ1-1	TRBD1	TGTGCCAGCAGCTTCGACAGGGAGACCACTGAAGCTTTCTTT	CASSFDRETTEAFF
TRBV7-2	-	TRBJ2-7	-	TGTGCCAGCAGCCCCCGGGACAACCTTTACGAGCAGTACTTC	CASSPRDNLYEQYF
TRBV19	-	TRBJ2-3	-	TGTGCCAGTAGTATGCAGGCTTCCACAGATACGCAGTATTTT	CASSMQASTDTQYF
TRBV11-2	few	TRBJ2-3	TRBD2	TGTGCCAGCAGTACGCGGACTAGCGGGGTCACAGATACGCAGTATTTT	CASSTRTSGVTDTQYF
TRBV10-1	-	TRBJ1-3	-	TGCGCCAGCACCGGTGGCTCTGGAAACACCATATATTTT	CASTGGSGNTIYF
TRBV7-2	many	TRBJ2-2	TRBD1	TGTGCCAGCAGCACATACAGGGGGCAGGACACCGGGGAGCTGTTTTTT	CASSTYRGQDTGELFF
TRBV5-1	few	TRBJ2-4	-	TGCGCCAGCAGCTTGGCCGGGACGGGAGAGGTTCAGTACTTC	CASSLAGTGEVQYF
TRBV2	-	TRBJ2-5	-	TGTGCCAGCAGCTTACAGATCCAGTACTTC	CASSLQIQYF
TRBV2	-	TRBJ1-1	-	TGTGCCAGCAGTGAGGCAGGGGCGACTGAAGCTTTCTTT	CASSEAGATEAFF
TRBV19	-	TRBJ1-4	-	TGTGCCAGTACACGGATATCGGGAGAAAAACTGTTTTTT	CASTRISGEKLFF
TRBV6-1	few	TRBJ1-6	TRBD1	TGTGCCAGCAGTGAGGTGCCAGGGGGCGGGTCACCCCTCCACTTT	CASSEVPGGGSPLHF